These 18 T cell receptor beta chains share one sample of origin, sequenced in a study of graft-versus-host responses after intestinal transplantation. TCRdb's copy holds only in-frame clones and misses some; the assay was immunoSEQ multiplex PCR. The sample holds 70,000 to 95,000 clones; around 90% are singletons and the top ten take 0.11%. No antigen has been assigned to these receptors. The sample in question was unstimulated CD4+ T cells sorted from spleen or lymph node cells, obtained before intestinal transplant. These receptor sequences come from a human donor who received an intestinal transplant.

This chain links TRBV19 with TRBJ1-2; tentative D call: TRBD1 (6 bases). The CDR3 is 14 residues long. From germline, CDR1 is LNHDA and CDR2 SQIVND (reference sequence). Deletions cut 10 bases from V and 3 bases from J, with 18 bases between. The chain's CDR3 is CANSGQGKYYGYTF. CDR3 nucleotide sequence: TGTGCCAATTCTGGGCAGGGGAAGTACTATGGCTACACCTTC.

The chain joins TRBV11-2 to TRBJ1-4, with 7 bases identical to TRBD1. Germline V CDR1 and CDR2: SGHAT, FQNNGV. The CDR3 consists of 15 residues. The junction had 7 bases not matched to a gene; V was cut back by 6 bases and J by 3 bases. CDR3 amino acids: CASSYRGLANEKLFF. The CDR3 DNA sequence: TGTGCCAGCAGTTATAGGGGGCTTGCTAATGAAAAACTGTTTTTT.

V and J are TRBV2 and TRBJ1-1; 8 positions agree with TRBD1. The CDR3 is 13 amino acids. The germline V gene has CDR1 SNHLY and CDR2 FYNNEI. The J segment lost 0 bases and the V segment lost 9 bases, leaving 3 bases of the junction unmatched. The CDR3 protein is CARTDRVNTEAFF. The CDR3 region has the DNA TGTGCCAGGACGGACAGGGTGAACACTGAAGCTTTCTTT.

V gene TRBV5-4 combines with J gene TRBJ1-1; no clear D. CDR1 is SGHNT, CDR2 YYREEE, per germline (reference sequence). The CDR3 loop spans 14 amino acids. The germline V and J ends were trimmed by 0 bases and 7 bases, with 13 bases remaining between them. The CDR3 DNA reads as TGTGCCAGCAGCTTGGCCGCGGGGATAGGTGAAGCTTTCTTT. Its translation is CASSLAAGIGEAFF.

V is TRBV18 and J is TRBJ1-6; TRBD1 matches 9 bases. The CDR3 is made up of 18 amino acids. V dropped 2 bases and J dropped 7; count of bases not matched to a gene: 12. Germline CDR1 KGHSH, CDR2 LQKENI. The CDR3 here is CASSPIGRATGGNSPLHF. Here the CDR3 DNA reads TGTGCCAGCTCACCAATAGGAAGGGCGACAGGGGGGAATTCACCCCTCCACTTT.

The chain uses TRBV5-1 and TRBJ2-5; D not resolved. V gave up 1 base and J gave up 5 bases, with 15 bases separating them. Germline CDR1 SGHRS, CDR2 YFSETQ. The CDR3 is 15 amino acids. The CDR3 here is CASSLLDPSRETQYF. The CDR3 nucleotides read TGCGCCAGCAGCTTGCTTGACCCTTCGCGGGAGACCCAGTACTTC.

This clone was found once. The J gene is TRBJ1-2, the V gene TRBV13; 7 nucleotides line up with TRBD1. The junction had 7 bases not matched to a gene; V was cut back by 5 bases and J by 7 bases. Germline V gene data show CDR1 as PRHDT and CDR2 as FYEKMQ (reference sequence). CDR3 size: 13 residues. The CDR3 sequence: CASSTQGVGGYTF. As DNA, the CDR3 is TGTGCCAGCAGCACCCAGGGGGTAGGTGGCTACACCTTC. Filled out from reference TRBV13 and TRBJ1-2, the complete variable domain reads AAGVIQSPRHLIKEKRETATLKCYPIPRHDTVYWYQQGPGQDPQFLISFYEKMQSDKGSIPDRFSAQQFSDYHSELNMSSLELGDSALYFCASSTQGVGGYTFGSGTRLTVV.

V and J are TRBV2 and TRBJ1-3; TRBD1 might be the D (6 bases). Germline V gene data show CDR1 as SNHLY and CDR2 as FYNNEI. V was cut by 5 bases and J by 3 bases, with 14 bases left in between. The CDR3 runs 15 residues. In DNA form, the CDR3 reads TGTGCCAGCAGTCCTTCGACAGGACTTGGAAACACCATATATTTT. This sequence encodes CASSPSTGLGNTIYF. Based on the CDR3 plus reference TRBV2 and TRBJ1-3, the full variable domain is EPEVTQTPSHQVTQMGQEVILRCVPISNHLYFYWYRQILGQKVEFLVSFYNNEISEKSEIFDDQFSVERPDGSNFTLKIRSTKLEDSAMYFCASSPSTGLGNTIYFGEGSWLTVV.

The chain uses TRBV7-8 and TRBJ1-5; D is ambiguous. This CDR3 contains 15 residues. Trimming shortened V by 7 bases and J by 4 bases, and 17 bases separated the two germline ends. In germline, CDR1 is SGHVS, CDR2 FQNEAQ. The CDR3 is CASTLSAGANQPQHF. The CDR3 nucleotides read TGTGCCAGCACCCTGTCTGCGGGAGCGAATCAGCCCCAGCATTTT.

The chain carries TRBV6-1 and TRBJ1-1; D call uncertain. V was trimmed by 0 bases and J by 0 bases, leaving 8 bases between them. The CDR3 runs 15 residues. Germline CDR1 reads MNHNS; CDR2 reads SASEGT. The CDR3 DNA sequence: TGTGCCAGCAGTGAAGCGCCCAACATGAACACTGAAGCTTTCTTT. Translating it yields CASSEAPNMNTEAFF.

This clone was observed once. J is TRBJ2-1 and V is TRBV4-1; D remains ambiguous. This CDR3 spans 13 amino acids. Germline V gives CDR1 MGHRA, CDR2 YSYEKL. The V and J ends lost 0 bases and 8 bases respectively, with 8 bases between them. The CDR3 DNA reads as TGCGCCAGCAGCCAAGAGTTGAGGCATGAGCAGTTCTTC. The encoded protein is CASSQELRHEQFF.

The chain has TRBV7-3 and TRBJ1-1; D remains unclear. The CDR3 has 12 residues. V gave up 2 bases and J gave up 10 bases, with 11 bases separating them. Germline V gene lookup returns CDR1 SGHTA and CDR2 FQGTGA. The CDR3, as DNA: TGTGCCAGCAGCTTAGGAGGTTCACGAGCTTTCTTT. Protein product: CASSLGGSRAFF.

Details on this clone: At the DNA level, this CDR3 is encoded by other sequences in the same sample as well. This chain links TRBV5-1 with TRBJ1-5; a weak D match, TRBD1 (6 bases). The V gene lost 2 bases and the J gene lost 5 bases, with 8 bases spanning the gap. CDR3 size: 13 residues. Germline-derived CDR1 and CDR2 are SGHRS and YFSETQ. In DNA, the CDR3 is TGCGCCAGCAGCTTAGGGGGTGATCAGCCCCAGCATTTT. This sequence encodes CASSLGGDQPQHF.

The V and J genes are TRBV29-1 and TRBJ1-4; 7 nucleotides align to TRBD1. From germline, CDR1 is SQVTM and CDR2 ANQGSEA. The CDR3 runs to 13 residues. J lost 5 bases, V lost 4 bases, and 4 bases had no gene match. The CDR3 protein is CSVVDRRNEKLFF. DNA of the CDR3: TGCAGCGTTGTGGACAGGAGAAATGAAAAACTGTTTTTT.

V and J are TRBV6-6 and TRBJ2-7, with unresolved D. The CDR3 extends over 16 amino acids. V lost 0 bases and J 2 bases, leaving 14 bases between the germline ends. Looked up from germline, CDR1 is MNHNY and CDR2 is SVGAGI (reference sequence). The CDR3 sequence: CASSYSKERRPYEQYF. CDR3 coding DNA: TGTGCCAGCAGTTACTCGAAGGAGAGAAGACCCTACGAGCAGTACTTC.

The CDR3, as DNA: TGTGCCATCAGTGACGGGGATCAGCCCCAGCATTTT. Translating gives CAISDGDQPQHF. The chain combines TRBV10-3 with TRBJ1-5, with D unclear. Germline CDR1 ENHRY, CDR2 SYGVKD. The CDR3 runs 12 residues. The V end was cut by 3 bases, the J end by 5 bases, with 5 bases between.

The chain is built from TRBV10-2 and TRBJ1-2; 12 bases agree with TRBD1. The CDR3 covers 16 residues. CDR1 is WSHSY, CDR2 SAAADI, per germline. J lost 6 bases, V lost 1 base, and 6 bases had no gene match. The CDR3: CASSELGQGATNGYTF. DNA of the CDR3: TGCGCCAGCAGTGAGTTGGGACAGGGGGCGACTAATGGCTACACCTTC.

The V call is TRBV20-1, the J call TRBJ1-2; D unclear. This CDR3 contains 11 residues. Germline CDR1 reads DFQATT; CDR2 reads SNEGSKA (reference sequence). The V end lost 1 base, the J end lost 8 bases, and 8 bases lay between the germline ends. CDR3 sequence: CSARGAGGYTF. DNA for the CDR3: TGCAGTGCTAGAGGAGCGGGCGGCTACACCTTC.